This record concerns one TCR beta chain sequence. Its antigen is as yet unknown. The length of the CDR3 is 16 residues. The V and J ends lost 3 bases and 0 bases respectively, with 12 bases between them. The germline gives CDR1 SQVTM, CDR2 ANQGSEA. This entry comes from a study of CD8 T cells in ankylosing spondylitis. Study observations and caveats: Those disease-linked clones were CD8+; they were also relatively rare in peripheral blood.

TCRdb independently ran MiXCR on the 5' RACE reads; one entry per CDR3 protein. Among about 250,000 distinct CDR3 sequences listed, about 30% were seen once. V and J are TRBV29-1 and TRBJ2-6, with D possibly TRBD2 on 5 matching bases. The specimen sequenced was blood, either unsorted or a sorted T cell fraction (not recorded which). This TCR was sampled from a male donor with ankylosing spondylitis or in good health (not recorded which). The CDR3 protein is CSVEAAGGSGANVLTF. The CDR3 DNA follows: TGCAGCGTTGAGGCGGCAGGAGGCTCTGGGGCCAACGTCCTGACTTTC.